This T cell receptor (beta chain) was identified during a study of blood T cell repertoires in COVID-19. Study-level background: The United States, Italy and Spain provided the acute and convalescent COVID-19 samples. T cells, B-cell-depleted T cells, or PBMCs provided the cDNA or gDNA that served as material.

Per the original data handling: Nucleated cell number was recorded as an estimate derived from reference gene primer amplification. Sequencing used immunoSEQ multiplex PCR; TCRdb keeps in-frame clones, though not all of them. V, J and clone size were drawn from that table, and D and trimming were deduced from the DNA. The sample yields 200,000 to 250,000 clones, approximately 87% seen once. CDR3 length equals 15 residues. The V end was cut by 1 base, the J end by 0 bases, with 9 bases between. Germline CDR1 SGDLS, CDR2 YYNGEE. Worth noting for this clone: Distinct nucleotide sequences in the sample also encode this CDR3.

The sequence was obtained from a woman in her 70s with active or convalescent COVID-19. Sequencing was carried out using peripheral blood. The J gene is TRBJ2-3, the V gene TRBV9; D might be TRBD2 (5 bases). CDR3 in DNA: TGTGCCAGCAGCGTACTCGGGGATAGCACAGATACGCAGTATTTT. The encoded protein is CASSVLGDSTDTQYF.